This T cell receptor (beta chain) stems from a study of Ad26.COV2.S vaccination and SARS-CoV-2 variants. The study, taken as a whole, reports: Substantial response breadth was reportedly seen for spike-specific CD8+ and CD4+ T cells after vaccination.

The protocol was immunoSEQ multiplex PCR, while the TCRdb copy is restricted to in-frame clones and leaves out a portion. The data show 85,000 to 120,000 clones, around 81% seen once. The germline V gene has CDR1 LNHNV and CDR2 YYDKDF (reference sequence). This CDR3 region has 15 residues. The ends were cut back, 2 bases at V and 8 bases at J, with 18 bases in the middle. As for this clone: The antigen remains unidentified.

This sample comprised peripheral blood, obtained after recovery from COVID-19. This sequence joins TRBV15 and TRBJ1-2, with D unclear. This sequence was found in a human donor who had recovered from COVID-19. CDR3 sequence: CATSRRPPEESGYTF. The CDR3 nucleotides read TGTGCCACCAGCAGACGGCCACCCGAGGAGTCCGGCTACACCTTC.